This T cell receptor (beta chain) was sequenced in a study of CD8 T cells in Susac syndrome. The control participants were healthy donors, and these controls were matched with respect to both age and sex. The authors negatively isolated CD8+ and CD4+ T cells and FACS-enriched TEMRA cells. Roughly 0.45 to 1 ug RNA was reverse transcribed with random hexamers. The TCR beta CDR3 was amplified by immunoSEQ multiplex PCR across 54 Vbeta, 13 Jbeta. One entry per CDR3 protein, called by TCRdb with MiXCR from the immunoSEQ multiplex PCR reads. Of some 180,000 distinct CDR3 sequences listed, approximately 95% were seen once; the top ten hold about 0.1%. The germline V and J ends were trimmed by 7 bases and 0 bases, with 12 bases remaining between them. Germline V CDR1 and CDR2: SQVTM, ANQGSEA. This CDR3 has 13 residues.

The clonotype originates from a human donor in good health. The sample was CD4+ T cells from PBMCs. The chain recombines TRBV29-1 with TRBJ1-1; D gene ambiguous. The CDR3 region is CSAGDFMNTEAFF. CDR3 DNA sequence: TGCAGCGCTGGGGATTTTATGAACACTGAAGCTTTCTTT. The whole variable domain, filled in from reference TRBV29-1 and TRBJ1-1, reads SAVISQKPSRDICQRGTSLTIQCQVDSQVTMMFWYRQQPGQSLTLIATANQGSEATYESGFVIDKFPISRPNLTFSTLTVSNMSPEDSSIYLCSAGDFMNTEAFFGQGTRLTVV.